The clone carrying this T cell receptor (beta chain) was found many times. This sample is drawn from a study of T cells in Graves' hyperthyroidism and ophthalmopathy. TCR beta CDR3 region amplification was performed from RNA transcripts. The study used the HTBI primer set for a first-round RT-PCR of the TCR CDR3. A single record per CDR3 protein comes from TCRdb applying MiXCR to the multiplex PCR reads. The repertoire holds about 360,000 distinct CDR3 sequences, with roughly 13% as singletons. Trimming cost V 6 bases and J 1 base, with 12 bases left between them. Germline CDR1 is MDHEN and CDR2 is SYDVKM. The CDR3 covers 14 residues.

This sequence originates from a woman aged 18-29 years with Graves' hyperthyroidism. V and J are TRBV28 and TRBJ1-1; TRBD1 is a possible D gene (5 bases). Sequencing used blood. The CDR3 loop is CASSLAGKNTEAFF. CDR3 in DNA: TGTGCCAGCAGCTTAGCAGGGAAGAACACTGAAGCTTTCTTT.